The next 21 T cell receptor beta chains were all read from a single sample in a study of cytomegalovirus exposure and HLA in healthy donors. This table comes from immunoSEQ multiplex PCR, and its TCRdb copy is limited to in-frame clones, with some not included. The sample records 200,000 to 250,000 clones, around 86% being singletons. The sample comprised PBMCs. The receptor source for this set is a young woman in good health and CMV-seropositive.

The rearrangement joins TRBV19 to TRBJ1-5; D may be TRBD1 (6 bases). Deletions cut 5 bases from V and 4 bases from J, with 15 bases between. CDR3 size: 15 residues. Germline V gene sequence: CDR1 LNHDA, CDR2 SQIVND (reference sequence). The CDR3 DNA reads TGTGCCAGTAGTTCTACGGGGACAACTAATCAGCCCCAGCATTTT. It is translated as CASSSTGTTNQPQHF.

This rearrangement joins TRBV7-2 to TRBJ1-2; 10 bases fit TRBD1. Trimming cost V 9 bases and J 2 bases; bases outside gene matches: 18. CDR1 and CDR2 (germline): SGHTA, FQGNSA. This CDR3 comprises 18 residues. The CDR3 DNA is TGTGCCAGTCCCGGGCTCATCGACAGGGGGCTCGAAAACTATGGCTACACCTTC. Amino acids: CASPGLIDRGLENYGYTF.

The chain is built from TRBV5-6 and TRBJ2-3; D is uncertain. From germline, CDR1 is SGHDT and CDR2 YYEEEE. This CDR3 comprises 17 residues. V gave up 1 base and J gave up 0 bases, with 15 bases separating them. The CDR3 nucleotides are TGTGCCAGCAGCTTGTTCACTAATCGGCGCAGCACAGATACGCAGTATTTT. Translation: CASSLFTNRRSTDTQYF.

The rearrangement links TRBV9 to TRBJ2-1; maybe TRBD2 (6 bases). The CDR3 spans 17 residues. CDR1 and CDR2 from the germline V gene are SGDLS and YYNGEE. With 4 bases removed from V and 0 bases from J, the gap between germline ends came to 17 bases. CDR3 in amino acids: CASSRAGGDFSYNEQFF. In nucleotides, the CDR3 is TGTGCCAGCAGCCGGGCAGGAGGGGACTTCTCCTACAATGAGCAGTTCTTC.

V usage is TRBV29-1 and J usage is TRBJ1-2; TRBD1 agrees at 9 bases. V lost 6 bases and J lost 7; bases outside the gene matches: 3. The CDR3 consists of 11 residues. Germline CDR1 and CDR2: SQVTM and ANQGSEA. CDR3: CSVGGQGGYTF. In DNA form, the CDR3 reads TGCAGCGTCGGGGGACAGGGTGGCTACACCTTC.

V and J are TRBV7-7 and TRBJ2-3; 8 bases are a match to TRBD2. Germline V gene lookup returns CDR1 SSHAT and CDR2 FNYEAQ (reference sequence). CDR3 length equals 15 residues. The V and J ends lost 5 bases and 5 bases, in that order; junction bases with no gene match: 9. For the CDR3, the DNA is TGTGCCAGCAGCACCAGCCGGGGGGGGTTAGATACGCAGTATTTT. Encoded protein: CASSTSRGGLDTQYF. Filled out from reference TRBV7-7 and TRBJ2-3, the complete variable domain reads GAGVSQSPRYKVTKRGQDVTLRCDPISSHATLYWYQQALGQGPEFLTYFNYEAQPDKSGLPSDRFSAERPEGSISTLTIQRTEQRDSAMYRCASSTSRGGLDTQYFGPGTRLTVL.

This clone was detected only a few times. This sequence joins TRBV29-1 and TRBJ2-5, with TRBD2 matching over 10 bases. The CDR3 contains 18 residues. The V gene end was trimmed by 4 bases and the J gene end by 7 bases; junction bases not matched to a gene: 21. CDR1 is SQVTM and CDR2 is ANQGSEA in the germline V gene. The chain's CDR3 is CSVALVDPLAGAPGTQYF. The CDR3 nucleotides are TGCAGCGTTGCTCTAGTCGATCCGCTAGCGGGAGCCCCAGGGACCCAGTACTTC.

In this sample, this clone turned up once. The chain is built from TRBV20-1 and TRBJ1-2, with 8 positions matching TRBD1. The ends lost 6 bases at V and 8 bases at J; junction bases unmatched: 5. The CDR3 is 11 residues long. CDR1 and CDR2 from the germline V gene are DFQATT and SNEGSKA (reference sequence). The CDR3 is CSATQGGGYTF. The CDR3, as DNA: TGCAGTGCGACACAGGGGGGCGGCTACACCTTC.

The rearrangement joins TRBV11-3 to TRBJ2-3; 8 bases are shared with TRBD2. V lost 2 bases and J lost 4; bases outside the gene matches: 2. The CDR3 sequence is 14 residues long. From germline, CDR1 is SGHNT and CDR2 YENEEA. The chain's CDR3 is CASSLRAGADTQYF. In nucleotides, the CDR3 is TGTGCCAGCAGCTTAAGAGCGGGAGCAGATACGCAGTATTTT.

The chain has TRBV28 and TRBJ1-1; the D is unclear. Germline CDR1 MDHEN, CDR2 SYDVKM. V lost 7 bases, J lost 9 bases, and 18 bases lay in between. There are 13 residues in the CDR3. CDR3 DNA: TGTGCCAGCAATTCGTTGCCCGCGGGGAAAGCTTTCTTT. This codes for CASNSLPAGKAFF.

The rearrangement links TRBV27 to TRBJ1-2, with 7 bases matching TRBD1. The CDR3 spans 15 residues. CDR1 is MNHEY and CDR2 is SMNVEV in the germline V gene (reference sequence). Trimming at V came to 2 bases and at J to 5 bases, leaving 8 bases not matched to a gene. The CDR3 region has the DNA TGTGCCAGCAGTTTACGACAGGGCAGGGGGTATGGCTACACCTTC. It translates to CASSLRQGRGYGYTF.

This clone was seen just once. The chain joins TRBV4-1 to TRBJ2-7; 9 bases are shared with TRBD1. Germline lookup yields CDR1 MGHRA and CDR2 YSYEKL. V gave up 1 base and J gave up 4 bases; unmatched junction bases: 5. The CDR3 loop spans 15 amino acids. The CDR3 region has the DNA TGCGCCAGCAGCCAAGTAACAGGGGGCCTTTACGAGCAGTACTTC. Protein: CASSQVTGGLYEQYF.

V gene TRBV2 combines with J gene TRBJ2-3, with 9 bases that match TRBD1. The V gene end was trimmed by 4 bases and the J gene end by 2 bases; junction bases not matched to a gene: 7. The CDR3 covers 16 residues. In germline, CDR1 is SNHLY, CDR2 FYNNEI. The chain's CDR3 is CASSGSTGGLTDTQYF. CDR3 bases: TGTGCCAGCAGTGGGTCGACAGGGGGTCTCACAGATACGCAGTATTTT.

The chain recombines TRBV15 with TRBJ2-3; D gene uncertain. Trimming cost V 3 bases and J 3 bases, with 7 bases left between them. The V gene's germline CDR1 is LNHNV and CDR2 YYDKDF (reference sequence). The CDR3 has 13 residues. CDR3 nucleotide sequence: TGTGCCACCAGCAGGGGCAGGACAGATACGCAGTATTTT. It yields the protein CATSRGRTDTQYF.

The J gene is TRBJ2-1, the V gene TRBV6-1, with D tentatively TRBD2 (6 bases). The CDR3 has 15 residues. The V end lost 4 bases, the J end lost 5 bases, and 15 bases lay between the germline ends. The germline gives CDR1 MNHNS, CDR2 SASEGT. CDR3 loop: CASSGWRAGHNEQFF. CDR3 nucleotides: TGTGCCAGCAGTGGGTGGAGGGCCGGGCACAATGAGCAGTTCTTC.

This clone was seen a handful of times. The J gene is TRBJ2-7, the V gene TRBV7-3; TRBD2 matches 7 bases. The CDR3 is made up of 15 amino acids. The germline V gene encodes CDR1 SGHTA and CDR2 FQGTGA. Trimming removed 5 bases from V and 2 bases from J; junction bases left unmatched: 9. CDR3 nucleotides: TGTGCCAGCAGCCCGGAGGGCGGGAGACCCTACGAGCAGTACTTC. Encoded protein: CASSPEGGRPYEQYF. Full variable domain (missing parts from reference TRBV7-3 and TRBJ2-7): GAGVSQTPSNKVTEKGKYVELRCDPISGHTALYWYRQSLGQGPEFLIYFQGTGAADDSGLPNDRFFAVRPEGSVSTLKIQRTERGDSAVYLCASSPEGGRPYEQYFGPGTRLTVT.

CDR3 coding DNA: TGCAGCGTTGGAGGGGGAAACAACTATGGCTACACCTTC. Translating it yields CSVGGGNNYGYTF. This chain links TRBV29-1 with TRBJ1-2; TRBD1 might be the D (6 bases). Germline loops: CDR1 SQVTM, CDR2 ANQGSEA. V was cut by 4 bases and J by 2 bases, with 11 bases left in between. CDR3 length: 13 amino acids.

V gene TRBV30 combines with J gene TRBJ2-3, with no clear D. The germline V and J ends were trimmed by 0 bases and 2 bases, with 3 bases remaining between them. The CDR3 spans 12 residues. CDR1 and CDR2 (germline): GTSNPN, SVGIG (reference sequence). DNA of the CDR3: TGTGCCTGGAGTGTAGCCACAGATACGCAGTATTTT. It is translated as CAWSVATDTQYF.

This chain joins TRBV5-1 and TRBJ2-1; the D is unclear. The CDR3 covers 11 residues. Trimming removed 0 bases at V and 9 bases at J, with 4 bases between. Germline-derived CDR1 and CDR2 are SGHRS and YFSETQ. The CDR3 nucleotides are TGCGCCAGCAGCTTGGACTTTGAGCAGTTCTTC. The encoded protein is CASSLDFEQFF.

The chain employs TRBV5-1 and TRBJ1-1; weak D call: TRBD1 (5 bases). Germline-derived CDR1 and CDR2 are SGHRS and YFSETQ. With 1 base removed from V and 1 base from J, the gap between germline ends came to 11 bases. This CDR3 spans 15 amino acids. The CDR3 spells CASSLWGGTNTEAFF. The DNA for the CDR3 is TGCGCCAGCAGCTTGTGGGGCGGGACGAACACTGAAGCTTTCTTT.

The rearrangement joins TRBV30 to TRBJ2-3; 7 nucleotides agree with TRBD2. Germline V gene sequence: CDR1 GTSNPN, CDR2 SVGIG (reference sequence). The CDR3 covers 15 residues. V lost 4 bases, J lost 0 bases, and 7 bases stayed unmatched. The CDR3 bases are TGTGCCTGGAAGGGAGCGGGGACTAGCACAGATACGCAGTATTTT. Translated: CAWKGAGTSTDTQYF. Filled out from reference TRBV30 and TRBJ2-3, the complete variable domain reads SQTIHQWPATLVQPVGSPLSLECTVEGTSNPNLYWYRQAAGRGLQLLFYSVGIGQISSEVPQNLSASRPQDRQFILSSKKLLLSDSGFYLCAWKGAGTSTDTQYFGPGTRLTVL.